The present entry profiles one TCR beta chain with its context. Profiled with immunoSEQ multiplex PCR; TCRdb holds only in-frame clones, not every one. Among tens of thousands of clones listed, 90% were seen once. Germline CDR1 LGHNA, CDR2 YNFKEQ. This CDR3 contains 16 residues. After removal of 4 bases from V and 6 bases from J, the junction contained 14 bases not matched to a gene. The sample belongs to a study of blood T cell repertoires in COVID-19. The sequencing sample was made of peripheral blood. V is TRBV4-2 and J is TRBJ1-2; TRBD1 matches at 7 bases. This TCR was recovered from a woman of 80 years or more with active COVID-19. The chain's CDR3 is CASSPYDREVDNGYTF. CDR3 nucleotides: TGTGCCAGCAGCCCTTACGACAGGGAGGTAGATAATGGCTACACCTTC.